The rows below give T cell receptor beta chains drawn from one sample of a study of regulatory T cells in long-lasting Graves disease. TCRdb reanalysed the multiplex PCR reads using MiXCR and keeps one entry per CDR3 protein. The table includes fewer than 600,000 distinct CDR3 sequences, about 20% detected once. This material consisted of peripheral blood mononuclear cells (PBMCs), taken when the disease was refractory, from a patient treated with antithyroid drugs. These receptors originate from a female donor with Graves disease. Both conserved end residues are trimmed from each CDR3. The D gene is left open where the match is weak.

d_gene	v_gene	j_gene	CDR3aa
NA	TRBV9	TRBJ1-1	ASSVTAITEAF
NA	TRBV9	TRBJ1-1	ASSNPPLNTEAF
NA	TRBV7-8	TRBJ1-1	ASSSGYTEAF
TRBD2	TRBV11-3	TRBJ2-7	ASSLALWGTSGGDSYEQY
NA	TRBV30	TRBJ1-1	AWLTVRAF
NA	TRBV5-1	TRBJ2-2	ASSPTEAAGELF
TRBD1	TRBV7-9	TRBJ1-6	ASSLEQGISPLH
NA	TRBV28	TRBJ2-6	ASSRTTGANVLT
NA	TRBV28	TRBJ2-7	ASSRGGSEQY
NA	TRBV7-3	TRBJ1-6	ASSLTDRLGSPLH
TRBD1	TRBV28	TRBJ1-1	ASSLARTGSTEAF
NA	TRBV28	TRBJ1-1	ASRGQFVGAPAF
NA	TRBV12-3/TRBV12-4	TRBJ2-7	ASSLGDGSYEQY
NA	TRBV7-8	TRBJ1-5	ASSLWWDSNQPQH
NA	TRBV11-2	TRBJ2-7	ASSLRGSAYEQY
NA	TRBV6-1	TRBJ1-3	ASSRQDSGNTIY
NA	TRBV2	TRBJ1-2	ASSDWGSEYGYT
NA	TRBV20-1	TRBJ1-6	SASEGPSPLH
NA	TRBV6-2/TRBV6-3	TRBJ2-7	ASSYHRVLSEQY
TRBD2	TRBV28	TRBJ2-1	ASSNPGLAYNEQF
NA	TRBV7-7	TRBJ2-1	ASSRDGGRTYNEQF
TRBD2	TRBV7-3	TRBJ2-5	ASSSLTSVQETQY
NA	TRBV25-1	TRBJ2-5	ASSEYSNQETQY
NA	TRBV3-1	TRBJ1-5	ASSQDRGTHSNQPQH
TRBD2	TRBV6-2/TRBV6-3	TRBJ2-7	ASSDWGGEGEQY
NA	TRBV2	TRBJ1-5	ASSVQGGFQPQH
TRBD1	TRBV6-1	TRBJ2-5	ASSTPTTGGRRETQY
TRBD2	TRBV10-3	TRBJ2-7	ASGTTSNYEQY
NA	TRBV5-1	TRBJ1-4	ASSPDTSTNEKLF
NA	TRBV7-8	TRBJ1-6	ASSLGGRMDSPLH
TRBD2	TRBV28	TRBJ2-7	ASNLERGFDEQY
NA	TRBV3-1	TRBJ2-7	ASSQDPDSIYEQY
TRBD1	TRBV19	TRBJ2-5	ASRSRDRAQETQY
NA	TRBV11-3	TRBJ1-2	ASSLDGDSNYGYT
NA	TRBV5-5	TRBJ1-1	ASSSPGAVNTEAF
TRBD1	TRBV6-5	TRBJ1-5	ASSYTGGRNQPQH
NA	TRBV2	TRBJ2-2	ASSEGGYTGELF
NA	TRBV5-1	TRBJ2-2	ASSLRALNTGELF
NA	TRBV10-3	TRBJ2-7	AITEGTPYEQY
NA	TRBV24-1	TRBJ2-2	ATGDHGELF
NA	TRBV7-2	TRBJ1-2	ASSTYPQGGYT
NA	TRBV20-1	TRBJ1-5	SASLLDISNQPQH
NA	TRBV12-3/TRBV12-4	TRBJ1-1	ASSSPAEAF
TRBD2	TRBV7-9	TRBJ2-2	ASSPGLAGVPNTGELF
NA	TRBV4-3	TRBJ1-2	ASSQDLSAGSYGYT
TRBD2	TRBV28	TRBJ2-3	ASSFVAGGGTDTQY
NA	TRBV2	TRBJ2-4	ASSEVVGQAKNIQY
TRBD1	TRBV9	TRBJ2-2	ASSVGQGFAGELF